The clone carrying this T cell receptor beta chain was picked up a small number of times. This sample is part of a study of cytomegalovirus exposure and HLA in healthy donors. The ends lost 3 bases at V and 5 bases at J; junction bases unmatched: 5. This CDR3 spans 14 amino acids. CDR1 SGHVS and CDR2 FNYEAQ come from the germline V gene. Primers included in the PCR were 60 Vbeta and 13 Jbeta primers. The assay was immunoSEQ multiplex PCR, and TCRdb's table has in-frame clones only and misses some. The sample yields 150,000 to 200,000 clones, around 86% seen once. This TCR came from a girl aged 2 to 9 in good health and CMV-seropositive. The sequenced material came from PBMCs. The genes are TRBV7-6 and TRBJ2-3; 7 nucleotides agree with TRBD2. The CDR3 spells CASSLAGRGDTQYF. The DNA for the CDR3 is TGTGCCAGCAGCTTGGCGGGGAGGGGAGATACGCAGTATTTT.